Listed below are T cell receptor beta chains from one sample, sequenced in a study of blood T cell repertoires in COVID-19. Here immunoSEQ multiplex PCR was the method, and the copy in TCRdb shows in-frame clones only, minus some. The sample lists 25,000 to 30,000 clones, roughly 70% occurring once. Sequenced input: peripheral blood. Source of these receptors: a boy aged 2 to 10 with active or convalescent COVID-19. CDR3s include the opening cysteine and the closing phenylalanine or tryptophan. The order of the fields is J gene, clone size, D gene, V gene, CDR3 DNA, CDR3 protein. D genes are given only for firm matches. Only some rows state a clone size, as once, few, many or a class for expanded clones.

J: TRBJ1-1; size: .; D: .; V: TRBV28; DNA: TGTGCCAGCATCGTGAACACTGAAGCTTTCTTT; CDR3: CASIVNTEAFF
J: TRBJ2-7; size: .; D: .; V: TRBV6-2/TRBV6-3; DNA: TGTGCCAGCAGTTACTCGTACGGGAGTGCTTACGAGCAGTACTTC; CDR3: CASSYSYGSAYEQYF
J: TRBJ1-1; size: .; D: TRBD1; V: TRBV7-2; DNA: TGTGCCAGCAGGAACACAGGGGGGAACACTGAAGCTTTCTTT; CDR3: CASRNTGGNTEAFF
J: TRBJ2-2; size: .; D: .; V: TRBV16; DNA: TGTGCCAGCAGCCCCCTCTGGCGGGCGAACACCGGGGAGCTGTTTTTT; CDR3: CASSPLWRANTGELFF
J: TRBJ1-2; size: .; D: .; V: TRBV7-2; DNA: TGTGCCAGCAGCAGACAGGACACGCCTAACTATGGCTACACCTTC; CDR3: CASSRQDTPNYGYTF
J: TRBJ1-2; size: .; D: .; V: TRBV6-5; DNA: TGTGCCAGCAGTTCTCGGGGGGCTGCTAACTATGGCTACACCTTC; CDR3: CASSSRGAANYGYTF
J: TRBJ2-1; size: .; D: TRBD2; V: TRBV5-1; DNA: TGCGCCAGCAGCTTGGTACTAGCGGGGGGTGAGCAGTTCTTC; CDR3: CASSLVLAGGEQFF
J: TRBJ2-2; size: .; D: TRBD1; V: TRBV28; DNA: TGTGCCAGCAGTCTGGGTGGACAGGCGGCCGGGGAGCTGTTTTTT; CDR3: CASSLGGQAAGELFF
J: TRBJ1-1; size: .; D: .; V: TRBV5-5; DNA: TGTGCCAGCAGCTTGGAGTTCCAACGCGGCGAGACTGAAGCTTTCTTT; CDR3: CASSLEFQRGETEAFF
J: TRBJ2-6; size: .; D: .; V: TRBV27; DNA: TGTGCCAGCAGTTTCCACAGGGCTGGGGCCAACGTCCTGACTTTC; CDR3: CASSFHRAGANVLTF
J: TRBJ2-3; size: .; D: .; V: TRBV2; DNA: TGTGCCAGCAAGCAGGACTTCGGCAGCACAGATACGCAGTATTTT; CDR3: CASKQDFGSTDTQYF
J: TRBJ2-6; size: .; D: TRBD1; V: TRBV5-5; DNA: TGTGCCAGCAGCTACCGGACAGGGGCGAACTCTGGGGCCAACGTCCTGACTTTC; CDR3: CASSYRTGANSGANVLTF
J: TRBJ1-4; size: .; D: .; V: TRBV5-1; DNA: TGCGCCAGCAGCTCCGGAGGGATAGGGGAAAAACTGTTTTTT; CDR3: CASSSGGIGEKLFF
J: TRBJ2-2; size: .; D: TRBD2; V: TRBV7-6; DNA: TGTGCCAGCAGCTTAACTAGCGGGGCGAACACCGGGGAGCTGTTTTTT; CDR3: CASSLTSGANTGELFF
J: TRBJ2-5; size: .; D: .; V: TRBV2; DNA: TGTGCCAGCAGTGGCAGGGGCGGCCCTCAAGAGACCCAGTACTTC; CDR3: CASSGRGGPQETQYF
J: TRBJ2-7; size: .; D: .; V: TRBV6-2/TRBV6-3; DNA: TGTGCCAGCAGTTACGGCGGGACTTCTCCCTACGAGCAGTACTTC; CDR3: CASSYGGTSPYEQYF
J: TRBJ1-4; size: .; D: TRBD1; V: TRBV6-2/TRBV6-3; DNA: TGTGCCAGCAGTTACTCGTACGATGGACAGGGTAATGAAAAACTGTTTTTT; CDR3: CASSYSYDGQGNEKLFF
J: TRBJ1-6; size: .; D: TRBD1; V: TRBV27; DNA: TGTGCCAGCAGTACCACCCTCCGCGGGACAGGGGGCTCCTATAATTCACCCCTCCACTTT; CDR3: CASSTTLRGTGGSYNSPLHF
J: TRBJ2-3; size: .; D: TRBD1; V: TRBV7-9; DNA: TGTGCCAGCAGCTTGGGGACAGGGGCAGATACGCAGTATTTT; CDR3: CASSLGTGADTQYF
J: TRBJ2-7; size: .; D: .; V: TRBV4-1; DNA: TGCGCCAGCAGCCAAGATGTGAACAGCCTACAGGAGCAGTACTTC; CDR3: CASSQDVNSLQEQYF
J: TRBJ2-1; size: .; D: TRBD2; V: TRBV3-1/TRBV3-2; DNA: TGTGCCAGCGGCTTAGGACTAGCGGATAATGAGCAGTTCTTC; CDR3: CASGLGLADNEQFF
J: TRBJ2-7; size: .; D: TRBD1; V: TRBV7-9; DNA: TGTGCCAGCAGCTTAGGTCGGACAGGGGGACACGAGCAGTACTTC; CDR3: CASSLGRTGGHEQYF
J: TRBJ2-1; size: .; D: .; V: TRBV18; DNA: TGTGCCAGCTCACCACCACTAGGGGGAAGCTCCTACAATGAGCAGTTCTTC; CDR3: CASSPPLGGSSYNEQFF
J: TRBJ2-7; size: .; D: .; V: TRBV20-1; DNA: TGCAGTGCTAGTGGGACTGGCATGACCTACGAGCAGTACTTC; CDR3: CSASGTGMTYEQYF
J: TRBJ1-6; size: .; D: .; V: TRBV3-1/TRBV3-2; DNA: TGTGCCAGCAGCCAAACAGTTTTCAATTCACCCCTCCACTTT; CDR3: CASSQTVFNSPLHF
J: TRBJ2-1; size: .; D: TRBD2; V: TRBV19; DNA: TGTGCCAGTAGTATAGCTCTAGCGGGATACCCGATCTACAATGAGCAGTTCTTC; CDR3: CASSIALAGYPIYNEQFF
J: TRBJ1-1; size: .; D: TRBD1; V: TRBV10-3; DNA: TGTGCCATCAGTGAGTCGGACAGGGCGAACACTGAAGCTTTCTTT; CDR3: CAISESDRANTEAFF
J: TRBJ2-7; size: .; D: TRBD2; V: TRBV5-1; DNA: TGCGCCAGCAGCTTGACTAGCGGGGGATCCTACGAGCAGTACTTC; CDR3: CASSLTSGGSYEQYF
J: TRBJ2-2; size: .; D: .; V: TRBV11-2; DNA: TGTGCCAGCAGCTTAGCGACTAGAAACACCGGGGAGCTGTTTTTT; CDR3: CASSLATRNTGELFF
J: TRBJ2-4; size: once; D: .; V: TRBV2; DNA: TGTGCCAGCACGGGGAGAGGGTGGGAGATCAACATTCAGTACTTC; CDR3: CASTGRGWEINIQYF
J: TRBJ1-1; size: .; D: .; V: TRBV25-1; DNA: TGTGCCAGCAGTTCCCTATTGAACACTGAAGCTTTCTTT; CDR3: CASSSLLNTEAFF
J: TRBJ1-1; size: .; D: .; V: TRBV6-6; DNA: TGTGCCAGCAGTTACGGCGTGACAGGACGTGAAGCTTTCTTT; CDR3: CASSYGVTGREAFF
J: TRBJ1-1; size: .; D: .; V: TRBV28; DNA: TGTGCCAGCAGTCCCGGGGGGCTCACTGAAGCTTTCTTT; CDR3: CASSPGGLTEAFF
J: TRBJ2-1; size: once; D: .; V: TRBV5-4; DNA: TGTGCCAGCAGCCCGGATTGGGCCAGGGCATTCTACAATGAGCAGTTCTTC; CDR3: CASSPDWARAFYNEQFF
J: TRBJ2-5; size: .; D: .; V: TRBV7-6; DNA: TGTGCCAGCAGCTTATCTGGGCGGGGTCAAGAGACCCAGTACTTC; CDR3: CASSLSGRGQETQYF